This T cell receptor beta chain was sequenced for a study of cytomegalovirus exposure and HLA in healthy donors. Overall study findings and caveats: Most of the CMV-associated TCR beta chains (in a later analysis) appeared to be HLA-restricted. Upon later analysis, HLA-associated TCR beta chains proved more clonally expanded than other, equally common chains.

Remarks on this clone: Its specificity is unknown.

This PCR relied on a set of 60 Vbeta primers and 13 Jbeta primers. Repertoires were generated with immunoSEQ multiplex PCR, while TCRdb's copy carries only in-frame clones and drops some. The repertoire holds about 280,000 clones, with 70% to 90% as singletons. The V gene lost 3 bases and the J gene lost 7 bases, with 11 bases spanning the gap. The CDR3 has 12 amino acids. The germline CDR1 and CDR2 sequences are SQVTM and ANQGSEA. This clonotype was obtained from a woman under 30 in good health and CMV-seronegative. The rearrangement links TRBV29-1 to TRBJ2-3; D call uncertain. The sequencing sample was made of PBMCs. The CDR3 sequence is CSVENSPHTQYF. CDR3 nucleotides: TGCAGCGTTGAGAACAGTCCCCATACGCAGTATTTT.